This entry is about one T cell receptor beta chain. The antigen is unknown. The germline gene is not matched at one end of the junction; a read error may be the cause. The entry originates in a study of vaccination and CD4 T cells after COVID-19. Background on the study: Stimulation of the cells used overlapping spike peptide pools from SARS-CoV-2 and from the common cold coronaviruses HCoV-NL63, HCoV-OC43 and HCoV-229E.

The germline CDR1 and CDR2 sequences are DFQATT and SNEGSKA (reference sequence). This CDR3 spans 14 amino acids. Cultured CD4+ T cell DNA underwent sequencing with the Oncomine TCR Beta short-read assay. TCRdb reprocessed the PCR reads via MiXCR and lists one record per CDR3 protein. This table holds over 12,000 distinct CDR3 sequences, under 75% found once. Treatment denoted: roughly 10-day PBMC culture with coronavirus spike peptide pools or control peptides (ViraFEST assay). PBMC cultures, at 1.5 million to 2.5 million cells per well, received about 9.4 IU/ml IL-2 and about 10 ug/ml peptide pools.

Sample: CD4+ T cells from blood, cultured in vitro. This clonotype was obtained from a human donor who had recovered from COVID-19. The chain links TRBV20-1 to TRBJ2-3; TRBD2 matches at 8 bases. CDR3 protein: CSARDGGAGDTQYF. CDR3 DNA sequence: TGCAGTGCTCGAGACGGGGGGGCAGGCGATACGCAGTATTTT.